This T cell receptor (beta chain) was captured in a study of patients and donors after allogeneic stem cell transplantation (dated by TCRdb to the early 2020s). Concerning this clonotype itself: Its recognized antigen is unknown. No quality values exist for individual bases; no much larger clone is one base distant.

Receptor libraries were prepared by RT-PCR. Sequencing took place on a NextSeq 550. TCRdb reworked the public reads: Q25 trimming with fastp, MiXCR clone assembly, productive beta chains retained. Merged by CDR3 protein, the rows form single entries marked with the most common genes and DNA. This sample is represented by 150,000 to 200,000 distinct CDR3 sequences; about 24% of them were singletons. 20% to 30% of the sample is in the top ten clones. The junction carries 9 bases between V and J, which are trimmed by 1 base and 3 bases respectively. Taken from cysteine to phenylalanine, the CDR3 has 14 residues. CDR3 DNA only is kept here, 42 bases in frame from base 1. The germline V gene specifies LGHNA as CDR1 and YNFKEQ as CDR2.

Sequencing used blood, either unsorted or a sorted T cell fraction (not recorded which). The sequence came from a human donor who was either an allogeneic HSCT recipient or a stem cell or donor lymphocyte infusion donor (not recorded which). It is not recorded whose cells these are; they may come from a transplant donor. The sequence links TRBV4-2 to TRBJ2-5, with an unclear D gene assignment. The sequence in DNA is TGTGCCAGCAGCCAAGCGGGTAGGGAAGAGACCCAGTACTTC. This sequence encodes CASSQAGREETQYF.